Below are 12 T cell receptor beta chains sequenced from a single sample in a study of beta chain features in type 1 diabetes. TCRB transcripts that were expressed got sequenced, as all of the isolated RNA had been reverse transcribed. Produced via immunoSEQ multiplex PCR; TCRdb's table is partial and in-frame only. The data contain 250,000 to 400,000 clones, 14% of them singletons. The sequencing sample was made of central memory CD4+ T cells from blood. The receptor source for this set is a man younger than 40 in good health.

J is TRBJ2-1 and V is TRBV4-2, with a possible D match to TRBD1 (5 bases). The CDR3 consists of 15 residues. V lost 1 base to trimming and J lost 8 bases, with 15 bases between them. Germline V CDR1 and CDR2: LGHNA, YNFKEQ. CDR3 loop: CASSQGTDKVHEQFF. Here the CDR3 DNA reads TGTGCCAGCAGCCAAGGGACGGACAAGGTCCATGAGCAGTTCTTC.

This clone is a singleton in its sample. V and J are TRBV10-3 and TRBJ1-3, with D hard to call. The germline gives CDR1 ENHRY, CDR2 SYGVKD. The V end lost 10 bases, the J end lost 4 bases, and 20 bases lay between the germline ends. CDR3 length: 15 amino acids. The CDR3 loop reads CASLSGPSAGNTIYF. In nucleotides, the CDR3 is TGTGCCAGTCTCTCCGGGCCCTCAGCAGGAAACACCATATATTTT.

The genes are TRBV27 and TRBJ1-1, with a weak D call TRBD1 (5 bases). There are 14 residues in the CDR3. Germline-derived CDR1 and CDR2 are MNHEY and SMNVEV (reference sequence). The V gene lost 8 bases and the J gene lost 1 base, with 14 bases spanning the gap. The CDR3 region is CASHLERGNTEAFF. For the CDR3, the DNA is TGTGCCAGCCATCTCGAAAGGGGGAACACTGAAGCTTTCTTT.

This rearrangement joins TRBV9 to TRBJ2-3; possibly TRBD1 or TRBD2 for D (5 bases each). This CDR3 has 14 residues. Trimming left V 3 bases short and J 5 bases short, with 13 bases between. Germline V gives CDR1 SGDLS, CDR2 YYNGEE. The CDR3 region is CASSDGTIRDTQYF. In DNA form, the CDR3 reads TGTGCCAGCAGCGACGGGACCATCCGAGATACGCAGTATTTT. Using reference TRBV9 and TRBJ2-3 for the parts outside the CDR3, the full variable domain is DSGVTQTPKHLITATGQRVTLRCSPRSGDLSVYWYQQSLDQGLQFLIQYYNGEERAKGNILERFSAQQFPDLHSELNLSSLELGDSALYFCASSDGTIRDTQYFGPGTRLTVL.

This clone was recorded a few times. The rearrangement uses TRBV9 and TRBJ2-1; D ambiguous. V was trimmed by 9 bases and J by 6 bases, leaving 19 bases between them. Germline V gene sequence: CDR1 SGDLS, CDR2 YYNGEE. This CDR3 has 14 amino acids. CDR3 region: CATLYDTPRNEQFF. CDR3 bases: TGTGCCACCCTGTACGACACGCCCCGCAATGAGCAGTTCTTC.

The chain joins TRBV2 to TRBJ2-2, with D perhaps TRBD1 (5 bases). Per the germline V gene, CDR1 is SNHLY and CDR2 is FYNNEI. The CDR3 has 16 amino acids. Trimming removed 6 bases from V and 5 bases from J, with 19 bases in between. CDR3 in amino acids: CASRVDSSLRTGELFF. For the CDR3, the DNA is TGTGCCAGCAGGGTCGACAGTAGTTTAAGGACCGGGGAGCTGTTTTTT.

The chain carries TRBV11-2 and TRBJ2-1; 12 bases align to TRBD2. V gave up 6 bases and J gave up 7 bases; unmatched junction bases: 10. The CDR3 is made up of 16 amino acids. The germline gives CDR1 SGHAT, CDR2 FQNNGV. The CDR3 DNA sequence: TGTGCCAGCAGACCCTCTAGCGGGAGGGCCGGGAATGAGCAGTTCTTC. It codes for CASRPSSGRAGNEQFF.

V and J are TRBV6-5 and TRBJ1-5; no clear D gene. CDR3 length: 12 amino acids. Between the trimmed V and J ends, which lost 8 bases and 3 bases, there was a span of 8 bases. Germline-derived CDR1 and CDR2 are MNHEY and SVGAGI. CDR3 protein: CASRRTNQPQHF. CDR3 DNA sequence: TGTGCCAGCCGACGGACCAATCAGCCCCAGCATTTT.

This sequence joins TRBV6-5 and TRBJ1-1, with D unclear. The CDR3 consists of 14 residues. Trimming pared 5 bases from V and 1 base from J, leaving 11 bases between. The V gene's germline CDR1 is MNHEY and CDR2 SVGAGI. CDR3 nucleotides: TGTGCCAGCAGTGAAAGGCCCAGGAACACTGAAGCTTTCTTT. Protein sequence: CASSERPRNTEAFF.

Many counts were recorded for this clone. V and J are TRBV27 and TRBJ2-7; 7 positions agree with TRBD1. The V segment lost 8 bases and the J segment 4 bases; nucleotides outside the gene matches: 11. The germline gives CDR1 MNHEY, CDR2 SMNVEV (reference sequence). This CDR3 is 14 amino acids long. CDR3 loop: CASPQAGRGYEQYV. CDR3 nucleotides: TGTGCCAGCCCCCAGGCGGGCAGGGGGTACGAGCAGTACGTC.

This clone was picked up a small number of times. V usage is TRBV18 and J usage is TRBJ2-2, with D possibly TRBD2 on 5 matching bases. V shed 0 bases and J shed 4 bases, with 6 bases lying between them. This CDR3 comprises 14 residues. From germline, CDR1 is KGHSH and CDR2 LQKENI. The chain's CDR3 is CASSPPRGTGELFF. DNA of the CDR3: TGTGCCAGCTCACCACCCCGGGGCACCGGGGAGCTGTTTTTT.

This clone has more than one count but fewer than ten. The genes are TRBV18 and TRBJ2-7; 9 positions agree with TRBD1. Trimming took 3 bases from V and 6 from J; bases not matched to a gene: 9. The CDR3 runs 15 residues. The germline V gene has CDR1 KGHSH and CDR2 LQKENI. CDR3 protein: CASSPGQGVSPEQYV. The DNA for the CDR3 is TGTGCCAGCTCACCGGGACAGGGTGTTTCTCCCGAGCAGTACGTC.